These 22 T cell receptor beta chains were sequenced from one sample in a study of identical twins (dated by TCRdb to between 2015 and 2016). The receptor library was made with 5' RACE. This sample was sequenced with an Illumina HiSeq 2000. TCRdb's own reprocessing of the public reads used fastp at Q25 and MiXCR and kept productive beta chains. Rows matching on CDR3 protein sequence are summarized as one entry with the most common DNA and genes. The sample table records around 1.7 million distinct CDR3 sequences; about 32% of these occur just once. Of the sample, around 0.25% is held by the ten largest clones. Sample: cord blood. The receptors stem from a newborn girl in good health.

DNA of the CDR3: TGTGCCAGCAGCCGACTAGGGATCCAAGAGACCCAGTACTTC. It codes for CASSRLGIQETQYF. The chain is built from TRBV6-1 and TRBJ2-5; D might be TRBD2 (6 bases). V was cut by 6 bases and J by 1 base, with 12 bases left in between. Germline V gene data show CDR1 as MNHNS and CDR2 as SASEGT. The CDR3 sequence is 14 residues long.

The chain couples TRBV20-1 to TRBJ2-1, with 11 bases lining up with TRBD2. Germline loops: CDR1 DFQATT, CDR2 SNEGSKA (reference sequence). The CDR3 is 15 residues long. Germline trimming cut 3 bases from V and 3 bases from J; bases unmatched to any gene: 4. This CDR3 reads CSASTSGSGYNEQFF. The CDR3 DNA sequence: TGCAGTGCTAGTACTAGCGGGAGCGGCTACAATGAGCAGTTCTTC.

This clonotype has more than one count but fewer than ten. The chain joins TRBV9 to TRBJ2-1; D not resolved. Germline CDR1 SGDLS, CDR2 YYNGEE. The length of the CDR3 is 15 residues. Deletions cut 1 base from V and 0 bases from J, with 8 bases between. The CDR3 is CASSVMGTSYNEQFF. The CDR3 nucleotides are TGTGCCAGCAGCGTAATGGGAACCTCCTACAATGAGCAGTTCTTC.

The chain employs TRBV9 and TRBJ2-5; D could derive from TRBD1 or TRBD2 (5 bases each). The CDR3 sequence is 15 residues long. V lost 10 bases to trimming and J lost 1 base, with 20 bases between them. Looked up from germline, CDR1 is SGDLS and CDR2 is YYNGEE. The CDR3 DNA is TGTGCCTCCTCTGGGACCCGGTGGCCCCAAGAGACCCAGTACTTC. This translates into CASSGTRWPQETQYF.

CDR3 protein: CASSLVSLTGSYEQYF. The CDR3 coding sequence is TGCGCCAGCAGCTTGGTCTCCCTGACAGGCTCCTACGAGCAGTACTTC. The rearrangement links TRBV5-1 to TRBJ2-7, with TRBD1 as a possible D gene (6 bases). V gave up 0 bases and J gave up 0 bases, with 13 bases separating them. This CDR3 spans 16 amino acids. Germline CDR1 reads SGHRS; CDR2 reads YFSETQ.

This clonotype was observed a handful of times. Its ends do not fully match the called genes, so a read error is possible. This chain connects TRBV3-1 to TRBJ2-7; TRBD2 is a possible D gene (6 bases). The CDR3 spans 11 residues. Germline CDR1 and CDR2: LGHDT and YNNKEL (reference sequence). The CDR3 DNA sequence: TGTGCCAGCAGCCAAACGACTAGTTTAAACTTC. This translates into CASSQTTSLNF.

This clonotype was recorded once. The chain is built from TRBV5-1 and TRBJ2-3; TRBD2 aligns across 9 bases. Germline assignment: CDR1 SGHRS and CDR2 YFSETQ. V lost 5 bases to trimming and J lost 13 bases; unmatched junction nucleotides: 8. The CDR3 extends over 12 amino acids. The DNA for the CDR3 is TGCGCCAGCAGGAGAGCGGGAGGCTTAGAGTATTTT. Amino acids: CASRRAGGLEYF.

The rearrangement joins TRBV7-2 to TRBJ2-7; D is undetermined. CDR1 and CDR2 (germline): SGHTA, FQGNSA. V lost 5 bases and J 4 bases, leaving 9 bases between the germline ends. CDR3 length equals 12 residues. The CDR3: CASSRLRYEQYF. CDR3 sequence (DNA): TGTGCCAGCAGCCGTCTGCGGTACGAGCAGTACTTC. Looking up the rest from reference TRBV7-2 and TRBJ2-7 gives the full variable domain: GAGVSQSPSNKVTEKGKDVELRCDPISGHTALYWYRQSLGQGLEFLIYFQGNSAPDKSGLPSDRFSAERTGGSVSTLTIQRTQQEDSAVYLCASSRLRYEQYFGPGTRLTVT.

The chain has TRBV9 and TRBJ2-1, with D unresolved. Germline V gene sequence: CDR1 SGDLS, CDR2 YYNGEE. CDR3 length: 13 amino acids. The ends were cut back, 6 bases at V and 2 bases at J, with 9 bases in the middle. This CDR3 reads CASNGGPYNEQFF. The CDR3 nucleotides read TGTGCCAGCAATGGTGGCCCCTACAATGAGCAGTTCTTC. Full variable domain (missing parts from reference TRBV9 and TRBJ2-1): DSGVTQTPKHLITATGQRVTLRCSPRSGDLSVYWYQQSLDQGLQFLIQYYNGEERAKGNILERFSAQQFPDLHSELNLSSLELGDSALYFCASNGGPYNEQFFGPGTRLTVL.

The rearrangement joins TRBV7-8 to TRBJ1-1; D not resolved. CDR3 length: 15 amino acids. CDR1 is SGHVS and CDR2 is FQNEAQ in the germline V gene. The V end lost 5 bases, the J end lost 1 base, and 14 bases lay between the germline ends. The CDR3 sequence is CASSQSGKANTEAFF. CDR3 sequence (DNA): TGTGCCAGCAGCCAATCGGGAAAGGCGAACACTGAAGCTTTCTTT.

This clonotype was seen more than once but under ten times. The CDR3 reads CASGYITDTQYF. The CDR3 coding sequence is TGTGCCAGCGGTTATATCACAGATACGCAGTATTTT. The chain links TRBV2 to TRBJ2-3; unclear D gene. CDR1 and CDR2 (germline): SNHLY, FYNNEI. The ends were cut back, 8 bases at V and 2 bases at J, with 8 bases in the middle. There are 12 residues in the CDR3.

In its sample, this clonotype was seen many times. The chain couples TRBV6-1 to TRBJ1-2, with 7 bases fitting TRBD1. Germline CDR1 MNHNS, CDR2 SASEGT. This CDR3 region has 15 residues. With V trimmed by 4 bases and J by 5 bases, 10 bases remained unmatched. CDR3 nucleotides: TGTGCCAGCAGTGTACAGGGGCCGTACAAGTATGGCTACACCTTC. It specifies CASSVQGPYKYGYTF.

The V gene is TRBV25-1, the J gene TRBJ2-3; tentative D call: TRBD2 (7 bases). V was cut by 3 bases and J by 4 bases, with 14 bases left in between. The CDR3 totals 15 residues. The germline CDR1 and CDR2 sequences are MGHDK and SYGVNS. The chain's CDR3 is CASSDARGAADTQYF. The CDR3 coding sequence is TGTGCCAGCAGTGATGCTCGGGGGGCCGCAGATACGCAGTATTTT.

This sequence joins TRBV14 and TRBJ1-4, with a possible D match to TRBD1 (6 bases). Germline V gives CDR1 SGHDN, CDR2 FVKESK. V lost 2 bases, J lost 3 bases, and 13 bases lay in between. The CDR3 loop spans 16 amino acids. CDR3 coding DNA: TGTGCCAGCAGCCAAACCGGGGGCGCGGCTAATGAAAAACTGTTTTTT. Its translation is CASSQTGGAANEKLFF.

The V call is TRBV6-5, the J call TRBJ1-1; the D gene is possibly TRBD1 (5 bases). The CDR3 totals 16 residues. Germline V gene lookup returns CDR1 MNHEY and CDR2 SVGAGI. Between the trimmed V and J ends, which lost 2 bases and 0 bases, there was a span of 13 bases. Here the CDR3 reads CASSYRRGSMNTEAFF. CDR3 DNA sequence: TGTGCCAGCAGTTACCGGCGGGGGTCTATGAACACTGAAGCTTTCTTT.

V usage is TRBV28 and J usage is TRBJ2-3; D is unresolved. Trimming pared 7 bases from V and 2 bases from J, leaving 13 bases between. Per germline, CDR1 MDHEN and CDR2 SYDVKM. This CDR3 comprises 14 residues. The CDR3, as DNA: TGTGCCAGCACAAGGGAAAGGACCACAGATACGCAGTATTTT. Translating gives CASTRERTTDTQYF.

V is TRBV20-1 and J is TRBJ2-7; 9 nucleotides line up with TRBD2. Trimming at V came to 3 bases and at J to 7 bases, leaving 13 bases not matched to a gene. Germline V gene lookup returns CDR1 DFQATT and CDR2 SNEGSKA (reference sequence). The CDR3 contains 15 residues. The CDR3 loop is CSARFGVAGVDEQYF. In DNA form, the CDR3 reads TGCAGTGCTAGGTTCGGAGTAGCGGGAGTGGATGAGCAGTACTTC.

This rearrangement joins TRBV29-1 to TRBJ1-5; 7 nucleotides agree with TRBD1. This CDR3 comprises 13 residues. Germline CDR1 and CDR2: SQVTM and ANQGSEA. V lost 7 bases to trimming and J lost 3 bases; unmatched junction nucleotides: 6. This CDR3 is CSATTGPNQPQHF. The CDR3 DNA is TGCAGCGCTACGACAGGGCCCAATCAGCCCCAGCATTTT.

The V and J genes are TRBV5-1 and TRBJ1-6, with D possibly being TRBD1 (5 bases). The germline CDR1 and CDR2 sequences are SGHRS and YFSETQ. Between the trimmed V and J ends, which lost 3 bases and 6 bases, there was a span of 16 bases. This CDR3 region has 16 residues. For the CDR3, the DNA is TGCGCCAGCAGCTCCACAGGATATAGTGCTAATTCACCCCTCCACTTT. This gives the protein CASSSTGYSANSPLHF.

The CDR3: CASSLSGPGTYGYTF. In DNA form, the CDR3 reads TGTGCCAGCAGTTTATCGGGGCCGGGGACATATGGCTACACCTTC. The V gene is TRBV27, the J gene TRBJ1-2; TRBD1 is a possible D gene (6 bases). Looked up from germline, CDR1 is MNHEY and CDR2 is SMNVEV (reference sequence). V shed 0 bases and J shed 5 bases, with 13 bases lying between them. This CDR3 is built from 15 residues.

In regard to this clonotype: One junction end disagrees with the germline gene, perhaps due to a read error. The gene calls are TRBV6-5 and TRBJ2-1; 8 positions agree with TRBD1. Per the germline V gene, CDR1 is MNHEY and CDR2 is SVGAGI. The CDR3 consists of 13 residues. The CDR3 loop reads CASSKPTGDEQSF. In DNA form, the CDR3 reads TGTGCCAGCAGTAAACCGACAGGGGATGAGCAGTCCTTC.

CDR3 loop: CASSLVVGVACEQYF. The CDR3 nucleotides are TGCGCCAGCAGCTTGGTAGTAGGGGTCGCTTGCGAGCAGTACTTC. V and J are TRBV5-1 and TRBJ2-7, with D possibly being TRBD1 (5 bases). This CDR3 has 15 amino acids. Trimming stripped 0 bases from V and 6 bases from J, with 16 bases between. CDR1 and CDR2 from the germline V gene are SGHRS and YFSETQ. Using reference TRBV5-1 and TRBJ2-7 for the parts outside the CDR3, the full variable domain is KAGVTQTPRYLIKTRGQQVTLSCSPISGHRSVSWYQQTPGQGLQFLFEYFSETQRNKGNFPGRFSGRQFSNSRSEMNVSTLELGDSALYLCASSLVVGVACEQYFGPGTRLTVT.